This T cell receptor (beta chain) was obtained from a study of vaccination and CD4 T cells after COVID-19. The wider study: In the convalescent group, nasal swab PCR was SARS-CoV-2 positive; nine cases were mild and one severe. At a median approximately 97 days (range 35 to 161) after diagnosis, post-COVID samples were drawn. For control cultures, the treatment was a CEFX pool, an HIV-1 Nef pool, or no peptide.

Sample treatment: roughly 10-day PBMC culture with coronavirus spike peptide pools or control peptides (ViraFEST assay). The Oncomine TCR Beta short-read assay sequenced DNA from cultured CD4+ T cells. Scientists extracted genomic DNA from CD4+ T cells grown in culture. In TCRdb, the PCR reads were re-called with MiXCR into one record per CDR3 protein. The profile covers tens of thousands of distinct CDR3 sequences, with around 45% appearing a single time and 6.1% taken by the ten largest. This clonotype was detected once. Its cognate antigen is unknown. The CDR3 totals 13 residues. V was shortened by 7 bases and J by 8 bases, with 17 bases between the two germline ends. In germline, CDR1 is SQVTM, CDR2 ANQGSEA.

V is TRBV29-1 and J is TRBJ1-4; TRBD1 is a possible D gene (5 bases). Sequenced: CD4+ T cells from blood, cultured in vitro. This receptor was identified in a human donor who had recovered from COVID-19. CDR3 sequence: CSATTPGGEKLFF. CDR3 in DNA: TGCAGCGCAACGACTCCGGGGGGGGAAAAACTGTTTTTT.